The 29 T cell receptor beta chains listed next were all sequenced from one sample in a study of cytomegalovirus exposure and HLA in healthy donors. The PCR contained 60 Vbeta and 13 Jbeta primers. Sequencing used immunoSEQ multiplex PCR; TCRdb keeps in-frame clones, though not all of them. Of 100,000 to 150,000 clones listed, around 72% are singletons. The sequenced sample was PBMCs. These receptors were taken from a man aged 50 to 60 in good health and CMV-seropositive.

This clone was counted once. This chain joins TRBV11-2 and TRBJ2-3; TRBD2 is a possible D gene (6 bases). Germline CDR1 is SGHAT and CDR2 is FQNNGV. CDR3 length: 18 residues. Trimming removed 0 bases at V and 0 bases at J, with 16 bases between. The CDR3, as DNA: TGTGCCAGCAGCTTAGATTGGTACGGGAGCGCTAGCACAGATACGCAGTATTTT. The encoded protein is CASSLDWYGSASTDTQYF.

The V call is TRBV7-2, the J call TRBJ2-7; weak D call: TRBD2 (7 bases). The length of the CDR3 is 15 residues. Germline V gives CDR1 SGHTA, CDR2 FQGNSA. V lost 5 bases and J lost 6, with 20 bases in between. CDR3 in DNA: TGTGCCAGCAGCGCAAAGGGGGGGCGGCGGGGCGAGCAGTACTTC. This encodes CASSAKGGRRGEQYF.

The chain couples TRBV7-2 to TRBJ2-7; D perhaps matches TRBD2 (6 bases). CDR1 is SGHTA, CDR2 FQGNSA, per germline. This CDR3 has 15 amino acids. V shed 4 bases and J shed 4 bases, with 17 bases lying between them. CDR3 amino acids: CASSSGGGAGYEQYF. The CDR3 DNA reads as TGTGCCAGCAGCTCCGGTGGAGGGGCTGGGTACGAGCAGTACTTC.

This chain links TRBV4-2 with TRBJ2-5, with D unclear. This CDR3 is built from 15 residues. In germline, CDR1 is LGHNA, CDR2 YNFKEQ. Trimming removed 0 bases from V and 1 base from J, with 9 bases in between. The CDR3, as DNA: TGTGCCAGCAGCCAAGATCGACTGGGCCAAGAGACCCAGTACTTC. This sequence encodes CASSQDRLGQETQYF.

This clone occurred a few times. The chain links TRBV25-1 to TRBJ1-6; D might be TRBD1 (6 bases). Germline V gene sequence: CDR1 MGHDK, CDR2 SYGVNS. The V end was cut by 2 bases, the J end by 10 bases, with 18 bases between. CDR3 length equals 16 residues. The CDR3 DNA reads as TGTGCCAGCAGTGAAGCCCAACAGGGCTGGAGGTCACCCCTCCACTTT. Encoded protein: CASSEAQQGWRSPLHF.

This chain uses TRBV6-6 with TRBJ2-2, with TRBD1 matching over 8 bases. V gave up 6 bases and J gave up 2 bases; unmatched junction bases: 8. The CDR3 sequence is 16 residues long. The V gene's germline CDR1 is MNHNY and CDR2 SVGAGI (reference sequence). CDR3 in amino acids: CASSHPGQGNTGELFF. The CDR3 region has the DNA TGTGCCAGCAGCCACCCTGGACAGGGCAACACCGGGGAGCTGTTTTTT.

This clone showed up just a few times. The V and J genes are TRBV28 and TRBJ1-2; D unresolved. The CDR3 is made up of 13 amino acids. V dropped 6 bases and J dropped 8 bases, with 16 bases sitting between them. CDR1 is MDHEN and CDR2 is SYDVKM in the germline V gene. DNA for the CDR3: TGTGCCAGCAGCTCCATCCGACGGGGAGGCTACACCTTC. Protein sequence: CASSSIRRGGYTF.

The J gene is TRBJ2-1, the V gene TRBV11-3; possibly TRBD2 for D (7 bases). The CDR3 covers 14 residues. With 3 bases removed from V and 6 bases from J, the gap between germline ends came to 12 bases. CDR1 and CDR2 (germline): SGHNT, YENEEA. The CDR3 DNA reads TGTGCCAGCAGCTTCGGTGGGGGGGCCAATGAGCAGTTCTTC. Encoded protein: CASSFGGGANEQFF.

The rearrangement joins TRBV2 to TRBJ2-5; D perhaps matches TRBD2 (5 bases). Germline-derived CDR1 and CDR2 are SNHLY and FYNNEI. V was pared by 4 bases and J by 5 bases, with 17 bases between. The CDR3 spans 15 residues. CDR3 in DNA: TGTGCCAGCAGTGCGTCGCGGGCCTTCCGGGAGACCCAGTACTTC. Translation gives CASSASRAFRETQYF.

V usage is TRBV6-1 and J usage is TRBJ2-5; 11 bases fit TRBD1. Germline values: CDR1 MNHNS, CDR2 SASEGT. The CDR3 has 15 amino acids. J was trimmed by 4 bases and V by 5 bases; bases with no gene match: 6. This CDR3 reads CASSLGTGGGETQYF. The CDR3 coding sequence is TGTGCCAGCAGTCTCGGGACAGGGGGAGGAGAGACCCAGTACTTC.

V and J are TRBV6-1 and TRBJ2-3; 8 bases match TRBD2. The CDR3 runs 12 residues. Germline CDR1 is MNHNS and CDR2 is SASEGT. V shed 5 bases and J 12 bases; nucleotides not matched to a gene: 7. DNA of the CDR3: TGTGCCAGCAGTACCGGCGGGGGGTCACAGTATTTT. Its translation is CASSTGGGSQYF.

As concerns this clone: At one boundary the junction diverges from the germline segment, which might be a read error. The J gene is TRBJ1-5, the V gene TRBV7-9; 7 bases agree with TRBD1. The CDR3 is 15 residues long. The germline V gene has CDR1 SEHNR and CDR2 FQNEAQ (reference sequence). DNA for the CDR3: TGTTCCAGCAGCAACAAGGGGGCGAGCAATCAGCCCCAGCATTTT. It is translated as CSSSNKGASNQPQHF.

V and J are TRBV19 and TRBJ2-7; the match to TRBD1 covers 12 bases. V was pared by 6 bases and J by 3 bases, with 9 bases of the junction left unmatched. The length of the CDR3 is 16 residues. Per the germline V gene, CDR1 is LNHDA and CDR2 is SQIVND (reference sequence). The CDR3 DNA sequence: TGTGCCAGTAGCATGGGACAGGGGGCCTCCATCTACGAGCAGTACTTC. Its protein is CASSMGQGASIYEQYF.

The table lists this clone with a few counts. The chain is built from TRBV2 and TRBJ2-7; the D gene is possibly TRBD1 (5 bases). Germline loops: CDR1 SNHLY, CDR2 FYNNEI. The V end lost 7 bases, the J end lost 6 bases, and 19 bases lay between the germline ends. This CDR3 contains 14 residues. This CDR3 is CASNRPSQGAEQYF. The CDR3 nucleotides are TGTGCCAGCAATCGACCCAGCCAAGGGGCCGAGCAGTACTTC. Full variable domain (rest looked up from reference TRBV2 and TRBJ2-7): EPEVTQTPSHQVTQMGQEVILRCVPISNHLYFYWYRQILGQKVEFLVSFYNNEISEKSEIFDDQFSVERPDGSNFTLKIRSTKLEDSAMYFCASNRPSQGAEQYFGPGTRLTVT.

This clone was observed a single time. The CDR3 reads CASSTKRQGTGDQPQHF. The CDR3 DNA reads as TGTGCCAGCAGCACCAAGAGACAGGGAACAGGGGATCAGCCCCAGCATTTT. The chain joins TRBV21-1 to TRBJ1-5; no check of the table's D call, TRBD1, against the DNA was made. TRBV21-1 corresponds to a pseudogene. This CDR3 is 17 amino acids long.

The V gene is TRBV29-1, the J gene TRBJ2-3, with 12 bases that match TRBD2. Germline V gene data show CDR1 as SQVTM and CDR2 as ANQGSEA. This CDR3 comprises 14 residues. J was trimmed by 7 bases and V by 4 bases; bases with no gene match: 6. Here the CDR3 reads CSVGATSGRNTQYF. The DNA of the CDR3 is TGCAGCGTTGGGGCGACTAGCGGGAGAAATACGCAGTATTTT.

The rearrangement joins TRBV14 to TRBJ2-2; D perhaps matches TRBD2 (6 bases). Germline V CDR1 and CDR2: SGHDN, FVKESK. Trimming shortened V by 3 bases and J by 5 bases, and 10 bases separated the two germline ends. The CDR3 consists of 14 residues. CDR3 in DNA: TGTGCCAGCAGCCAGACTAGAAGGACCGGGGAGCTGTTTTTT. It codes for CASSQTRRTGELFF.

The rearrangement links TRBV6-5 to TRBJ2-3; 7 nucleotides agree with TRBD2. Germline CDR1 reads MNHEY; CDR2 reads SVGAGI. The CDR3 sequence is 14 residues long. After removal of 8 bases from V and 5 bases from J, the junction contained 10 bases not matched to a gene. The CDR3 here is CASERGPYGDTQYF. The CDR3 DNA sequence: TGTGCCAGCGAGCGGGGCCCCTATGGAGATACGCAGTATTTT.

The rearrangement links TRBV6-1 to TRBJ2-1; maybe TRBD2 (5 bases). The CDR3 contains 16 residues. Trimming stripped 4 bases from V and 3 bases from J, with 16 bases between. Germline V gives CDR1 MNHNS, CDR2 SASEGT. The CDR3 sequence: CASSATDGVHYNEQFF. The CDR3 coding sequence is TGTGCCAGCAGTGCCACGGACGGGGTCCACTACAATGAGCAGTTCTTC.

This clone appeared a few times. The chain couples TRBV2 to TRBJ1-2; perhaps TRBD1 as D (6 bases). CDR3 length: 16 residues. Germline V gives CDR1 SNHLY, CDR2 FYNNEI. V shed 4 bases and J shed 4 bases, with 19 bases lying between them. The CDR3 sequence is CASSASNTGIIYGYTF. The CDR3, as DNA: TGTGCCAGCAGTGCATCTAATACAGGGATTATCTATGGCTACACCTTC.

This chain joins TRBV18 and TRBJ2-3, with a possible D match to TRBD1 (6 bases). Trimming took 2 bases from V and 3 from J, leaving 12 bases between them. The CDR3 spans 15 residues. CDR1 and CDR2 from the germline V gene are KGHSH and LQKENI. This CDR3 is CASSPGRTGTDTQYF. The CDR3 DNA reads as TGTGCCAGCTCACCAGGACGAACAGGGACAGATACGCAGTATTTT.

The chain links TRBV5-5 to TRBJ2-3; 7 bases are shared with TRBD1. Germline CDR1 and CDR2: SGHKS and YYEKEE (reference sequence). Germline trimming cut 5 bases from V and 0 bases from J; bases unmatched to any gene: 3. The CDR3 has 14 amino acids. The CDR3 loop is CASRTGQSTDTQYF. For the CDR3, the DNA is TGTGCCAGCAGAACGGGACAGAGCACAGATACGCAGTATTTT.

V usage is TRBV13 and J usage is TRBJ1-2, with TRBD1 identical over 10 bases. The CDR3 has 12 amino acids. V lost 6 bases and J lost 5; bases outside the gene matches: 0. The germline V gene has CDR1 PRHDT and CDR2 FYEKMQ (reference sequence). CDR3 DNA sequence: TGTGCCAGCAGGGGACAGGGGTATGGCTACACCTTC. This translates into CASRGQGYGYTF.

CDR3 coding DNA: TGCGCCAGCAGCCAAGTTCTAGCGGGAGATACGCAGTATTTT. Amino acids: CASSQVLAGDTQYF. V is TRBV4-3 and J is TRBJ2-3, with TRBD2 identical over 8 bases. Losses at the gene ends were 1 base for V and 5 bases for J; bases not matched to a gene: 2. This CDR3 contains 14 residues. Germline CDR1 reads LGHNA; CDR2 reads YSLEER.

The rearrangement joins TRBV5-4 to TRBJ2-3; weak D call: TRBD2 (5 bases). This CDR3 spans 13 amino acids. V dropped 5 bases and J dropped 8 bases, with 15 bases sitting between them. Germline lookup yields CDR1 SGHNT and CDR2 YYREEE (reference sequence). The CDR3 sequence is CASSSGVGSTQYF. The CDR3 DNA sequence: TGTGCCAGCAGTTCTGGTGTGGGGAGTACGCAGTATTTT.

The chain couples TRBV7-9 to TRBJ1-1, with D hard to call. This CDR3 has 13 amino acids. CDR1 is SEHNR, CDR2 FQNEAQ, per germline (reference sequence). Trimming removed 5 bases at V and 11 bases at J, with 18 bases between. In DNA form, the CDR3 reads TGTGCCAGCAGCCCCGGAGGACGCTGGGAGGCTTTCTTT. This codes for CASSPGGRWEAFF.

The V and J genes are TRBV14 and TRBJ2-3; 9 bases are a match to TRBD2. Germline V CDR1 and CDR2: SGHDN, FVKESK. The CDR3 totals 17 residues. V dropped 8 bases and J dropped 9; count of bases not matched to a gene: 21. The CDR3, as DNA: TGTGCCAGCCCCCTAAATCCGGGACTAGCCGGCAGGGGCACGCAGTATTTT. It yields the protein CASPLNPGLAGRGTQYF.

V is TRBV9 and J is TRBJ2-1; D is perhaps TRBD2 (7 bases). Germline-derived CDR1 and CDR2 are SGDLS and YYNGEE. V gave up 4 bases and J gave up 1 base, with 15 bases separating them. The CDR3 is 16 residues long. CDR3 in amino acids: CASSPRRGGSYNEQFF. CDR3 DNA sequence: TGTGCCAGCAGCCCCCGGAGGGGGGGATCCTACAATGAGCAGTTCTTC.

The CDR3 sequence: CASSLTYHATANTEAFF. For the CDR3, the DNA is TGCGCCAGCAGCCTCACCTACCATGCGACAGCGAACACTGAAGCTTTCTTT. The chain employs TRBV4-1 and TRBJ1-1; TRBD1 might be the D (5 bases). The germline gives CDR1 MGHRA, CDR2 YSYEKL. V lost 4 bases and J lost 1, with 19 bases in between. This CDR3 comprises 17 residues.